The 24 T cell receptor beta chains below come from one sample, sequenced in a study of T cells after yellow fever vaccination. A single record per CDR3 protein comes from TCRdb applying MiXCR to the 5' RACE reads. The repertoire holds about 99,000 distinct CDR3 sequences, less than 6% seen once, with over 40% in the top ten. The input for sequencing was CD8+ T cells sorted from PBMCs, taken 10 days after the yellow fever booster vaccination. These receptors were collected from a young man who received the YFV17D yellow fever vaccine.

The V call is TRBV6-1, the J call TRBJ2-4; possible D gene TRBD1, 5 bases. Germline values: CDR1 MNHNS, CDR2 SASEGT. V lost 1 base and J 1 base, leaving 8 bases between the germline ends. There are 15 residues in the CDR3. This CDR3 is CASSEERQAKNIQYF. For the CDR3, the DNA is TGTGCCAGCAGTGAAGAACGACAGGCCAAAAACATTCAGTACTTC.

The gene calls are TRBV7-6 and TRBJ2-7; D call uncertain. The CDR3 is made up of 15 amino acids. V was cut by 5 bases and J by 1 base, with 15 bases left in between. Per germline, CDR1 SGHVS and CDR2 FNYEAQ. DNA of the CDR3: TGTGCCAGCAGCCTAGGACCCCGAGGATCCTACGAGCAGTACGTC. Residues: CASSLGPRGSYEQYV.

This clonotype was observed a handful of times. The V and J genes are TRBV6-1 and TRBJ1-2; D call uncertain. Per germline, CDR1 MNHNS and CDR2 SASEGT. The CDR3 has 12 residues. The V end lost 2 bases, the J end lost 13 bases, and 14 bases lay between the germline ends. Here the CDR3 DNA reads TGTGCCAGCAGTGAATATAATGGCCGGATCACCTTC. As protein: CASSEYNGRITF.

This chain links TRBV7-2 with TRBJ2-6, with D possibly being TRBD2 (6 bases). There are 17 residues in the CDR3. V was cut by 5 bases and J by 3 bases, with 17 bases left in between. Looked up from germline, CDR1 is SGHTA and CDR2 is FQGNSA. This CDR3 reads CASSPGLFGVGANVLTF. The CDR3 DNA sequence: TGTGCCAGCAGCCCGGGACTCTTCGGGGTTGGGGCCAACGTCCTGACTTTC.

Ten or more counts support this clonotype. The rearrangement joins TRBV20-1 to TRBJ2-4; D perhaps matches TRBD2 (6 bases). Germline assignment: CDR1 DFQATT and CDR2 SNEGSKA (reference sequence). The V gene lost 4 bases and the J gene lost 1 base, with 17 bases spanning the gap. This CDR3 has 16 amino acids. In DNA, the CDR3 is TGCAGTGCTACAACCACGAGGGACTCGGCCAAAAACATTCAGTACTTC. Its protein is CSATTTRDSAKNIQYF.

This clonotype turned up a few times. The chain recombines TRBV20-1 with TRBJ1-6; 8 bases are a match to TRBD1. Per germline, CDR1 DFQATT and CDR2 SNEGSKA (reference sequence). The CDR3 totals 14 residues. Losses at the gene ends were 6 bases for V and 7 bases for J; bases not matched to a gene: 8. The CDR3: CSAGTGRENSPLHF. CDR3 DNA: TGCAGTGCCGGGACAGGACGGGAAAATTCACCCCTCCACTTT.

The chain has TRBV14 and TRBJ2-1; possibly TRBD2 for D (6 bases). This CDR3 comprises 16 residues. Germline V gene sequence: CDR1 SGHDN, CDR2 FVKESK. V was shortened by 1 base and J by 0 bases, with 10 bases between the two germline ends. The CDR3 reads CASSQVRGSSYNEQFF. The DNA of the CDR3 is TGTGCCAGCAGCCAAGTTCGGGGGAGCTCCTACAATGAGCAGTTCTTC.

This clonotype was seen a few times. This rearrangement joins TRBV12-3 or TRBV12-4 to TRBJ2-2; 10 nucleotides align to TRBD2. The CDR3 is 15 amino acids. The junction had 8 bases not matched to a gene; V was cut back by 6 bases and J by 7 bases. DNA of the CDR3: TGTGCCAGCAGCCAGAATCCTAGCGGGGGCGGGGAGCTGTTTTTT. Protein product: CASSQNPSGGGELFF.

The chain recombines TRBV5-1 with TRBJ2-1, with D maybe TRBD2 (5 bases). The germline V and J ends were trimmed by 6 bases and 1 base, with 11 bases remaining between them. The CDR3 is 14 residues long. CDR1 is SGHRS and CDR2 is YFSETQ in the germline V gene. CDR3 sequence: CASTSGFSYNEQFF. CDR3 DNA: TGCGCCAGCACCTCGGGGTTTTCCTACAATGAGCAGTTCTTC.

This clonotype was seen ten or more times. The chain joins TRBV6-2 or TRBV6-3 to TRBJ2-3, with D tentatively TRBD1 (5 bases). CDR3 length equals 15 residues. The V end lost 1 base, the J end lost 1 base, and 9 bases lay between the germline ends. Germline V gives CDR1 MNHEY, CDR2 SVGEGT. The DNA of the CDR3 is TGTGCCAGCAGTTACTTAGGACAAGGCACAGATACGCAGTATTTT. This gives the protein CASSYLGQGTDTQYF.

V and J are TRBV11-2 and TRBJ2-7; D possibly matches TRBD1 or TRBD2 (5 bases each). This CDR3 comprises 17 residues. The V gene's germline CDR1 is SGHAT and CDR2 FQNNGV. V gave up 0 bases and J gave up 0 bases, with 15 bases separating them. CDR3 in amino acids: CASSLDGWGTSSYEQYF. CDR3 DNA sequence: TGTGCCAGCAGCTTAGATGGATGGGGGACGAGCTCCTACGAGCAGTACTTC.

This clonotype turned up a few times. The rearrangement links TRBV7-9 to TRBJ2-7, with no clear D. V lost 5 bases, J lost 10 bases, and 24 bases lay in between. The CDR3 has 15 amino acids. The germline V gene encodes CDR1 SEHNR and CDR2 FQNEAQ (reference sequence). CDR3: CASSPPLAGIYGQYF. The CDR3 nucleotides are TGTGCCAGCAGCCCCCCCCTCGCTGGAATCTACGGACAGTACTTC.

The chain uses TRBV4-1 and TRBJ2-7, with D tentatively TRBD1 (5 bases). This CDR3 is 14 amino acids long. Per the germline V gene, CDR1 is MGHRA and CDR2 is YSYEKL. Trimming removed 1 base from V and 2 bases from J, with 9 bases in between. The CDR3 region is CASSQGKGPYEQYV. The CDR3 region has the DNA TGCGCCAGCAGCCAAGGAAAGGGGCCCTACGAGCAGTACGTC.

Written as DNA, the CDR3 is TGTGCCAGCAGCTTCACCCCCGGGACAGGGAATGAGCAGTTCTTC. Its translation: CASSFTPGTGNEQFF. The chain couples TRBV11-2 to TRBJ2-1; 9 nucleotides agree with TRBD1. Trimming took 3 bases from V and 7 from J; bases not matched to a gene: 7. The V gene's germline CDR1 is SGHAT and CDR2 FQNNGV. This CDR3 is built from 15 residues.

This clonotype appeared a few times. V is TRBV12-3 or TRBV12-4 and J is TRBJ2-7, with 9 bases identical to TRBD1. V trimming: 6 bases; J trimming: 7 bases; junction bases outside the gene matches: 1. This CDR3 comprises 11 residues. The DNA of the CDR3 is TGTGCCAGCAGGACAGGGGGTGAGCAGTACTTC. It specifies CASRTGGEQYF.

This clonotype was seen a handful of times. V gene TRBV2 combines with J gene TRBJ2-3; 12 bases line up with TRBD2. This CDR3 spans 18 amino acids. Germline V lookup: CDR1 SNHLY, CDR2 FYNNEI. Trimming removed 3 bases from V and 4 bases from J; junction bases left unmatched: 11. The CDR3: CASSEGLAGGPSADTQYF. The CDR3 nucleotides are TGTGCCAGCAGTGAGGGCCTAGCGGGGGGGCCTTCCGCAGATACGCAGTATTTT.

This clonotype has a handful of counts. DNA for the CDR3: TGTGCCATCAGTGGAACTAGCGACGATGCTCCTAGCACAGATACGCAGTATTTT. Translation: CAISGTSDDAPSTDTQYF. The chain combines TRBV10-3 with TRBJ2-3; TRBD2 agrees at 7 bases. The CDR3 length is 18 residues. After removal of 4 bases from V and 0 bases from J, the junction contained 13 bases not matched to a gene. The germline gives CDR1 ENHRY, CDR2 SYGVKD.

This clonotype was counted a few times. The chain recombines TRBV12-3 or TRBV12-4 with TRBJ2-1; no clear D gene. The CDR3 has 15 residues. The V end was cut by 3 bases, the J end by 8 bases, with 17 bases between. The CDR3 loop reads CASSFSSPESDEQFF. CDR3 DNA: TGTGCCAGCAGTTTTTCCAGTCCGGAGAGCGATGAGCAGTTCTTC.

The CDR3 DNA reads TGTGCCAGCAGTGTTACCCGGGCTACCTACAATGAGCAGTTCTTC. It yields the protein CASSVTRATYNEQFF. This chain uses TRBV9 with TRBJ2-1; D call uncertain. V was clipped by 5 bases and J by 2 bases, with 14 bases between them. The CDR3 covers 15 residues. CDR1 is SGDLS, CDR2 YYNGEE, per germline.

The chain's CDR3 is CASSLGGRSYGYTF. Written as DNA, the CDR3 is TGTGCCAGCAGCTTAGGGGGACGGAGCTATGGCTACACCTTC. J is TRBJ1-2 and V is TRBV7-8, with D maybe TRBD1 (5 bases). CDR1 and CDR2 (germline): SGHVS, FQNEAQ. Trimming pared 1 base from V and 4 bases from J, leaving 10 bases between. The CDR3 length is 14 residues. The variable domain in full, with the rest retrieved from reference TRBV7-8 and TRBJ1-2, is GAGVSQSPRYKVAKRGQDVALRCDPISGHVSLFWYQQALGQGPEFLTYFQNEAQLDKSGLPSDRFFAERPEGSVSTLKIQRTQQEDSAVYLCASSLGGRSYGYTFGSGTRLTVV.

The CDR3 spells CASSSGTRLNEQFF. In DNA form, the CDR3 reads TGTGCCAGCAGTTCCGGGACTAGACTCAATGAGCAGTTCTTC. This sequence joins TRBV27 and TRBJ2-1, with TRBD2 matching 8 bases. Germline loops: CDR1 MNHEY, CDR2 SMNVEV (reference sequence). This CDR3 has 14 residues. Unmatched junction bases numbered 5, after V lost 4 bases and J lost 6 bases.

The table lists this clonotype with a few counts. The V and J genes are TRBV12-3 or TRBV12-4 and TRBJ1-2; D may be TRBD1 (5 bases). V was shortened by 4 bases and J by 8 bases, with 20 bases between the two germline ends. The CDR3 spans 15 residues. The CDR3 nucleotides are TGTGCCAGCAGTTCCCCCCTACTAGGGGCCAACGGCTACACCTTC. Translation gives CASSSPLLGANGYTF.

This clonotype was detected a few times. The chain recombines TRBV6-5 with TRBJ2-5; 8 bases fit TRBD1. Germline CDR1 and CDR2: MNHEY and SVGAGI. V lost 2 bases to trimming and J lost 2 bases; unmatched junction nucleotides: 4. CDR3 length: 15 residues. CDR3 nucleotide sequence: TGTGCCAGCAGTTACCAGGGGGCCCGGCAAGAGACCCAGTACTTC. Protein sequence: CASSYQGARQETQYF.

This clonotype has a handful of counts. The chain employs TRBV27 and TRBJ2-7, with unresolved D. V lost 6 bases to trimming and J lost 1 base, with 4 bases between them. Germline V lookup: CDR1 MNHEY, CDR2 SMNVEV (reference sequence). This CDR3 contains 11 residues. The CDR3 DNA reads TGTGCCAGCAGGAAGTCCTACGAGCAGTACTTC. This codes for CASRKSYEQYF.